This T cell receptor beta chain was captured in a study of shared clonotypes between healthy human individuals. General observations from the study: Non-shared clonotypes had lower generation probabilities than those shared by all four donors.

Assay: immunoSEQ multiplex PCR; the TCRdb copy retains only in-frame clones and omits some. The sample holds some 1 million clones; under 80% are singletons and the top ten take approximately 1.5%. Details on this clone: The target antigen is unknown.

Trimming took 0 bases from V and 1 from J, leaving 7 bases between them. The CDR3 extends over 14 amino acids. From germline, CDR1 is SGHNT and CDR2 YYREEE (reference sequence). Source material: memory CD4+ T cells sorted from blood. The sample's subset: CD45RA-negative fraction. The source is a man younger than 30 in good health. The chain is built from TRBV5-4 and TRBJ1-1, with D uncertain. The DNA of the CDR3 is TGTGCCAGCAGCTTGGGATGGGGGAACACTGAAGCTTTCTTT. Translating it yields CASSLGWGNTEAFF.